Following are 24 T cell receptor beta chains from one sample sequenced in a study of blood T cell repertoires in COVID-19. The repertoire was sequenced with immunoSEQ multiplex PCR; TCRdb's copy has only in-frame clones and lacks some. The table includes around 300,000 clones, 70% to 90% detected once. What was sequenced was peripheral blood. The receptor source for this set is a woman in her twenties or thirties with COVID-19, enrolled during active disease.

This clone was observed a single time. The V and J genes are TRBV18 and TRBJ2-5, with TRBD2 as a possible D gene (5 bases). The germline CDR1 and CDR2 sequences are KGHSH and LQKENI. Trimming took 4 bases from V and 4 from J, leaving 16 bases between them. This CDR3 is built from 15 residues. CDR3 in amino acids: CASSQDSTKGETQYF. CDR3 bases: TGTGCCAGCTCACAGGACTCTACAAAGGGAGAGACCCAGTACTTC. Complete variable domain (other parts from reference TRBV18 and TRBJ2-5): NAGVMQNPRHLVRRRGQEARLRCSPMKGHSHVYWYRQLPEEGLKFMVYLQKENIIDESGMPKERFSAEFPKEGPSILRIQQVVRGDSAAYFCASSQDSTKGETQYFGPGTRLLVL.

This sequence joins TRBV2 and TRBJ1-1; TRBD1 might be the D (5 bases). Germline V gene sequence: CDR1 SNHLY, CDR2 FYNNEI. With 1 base removed from V and 1 base from J, the gap between germline ends came to 7 bases. This CDR3 comprises 14 residues. CDR3 sequence reads: CASSEGGGNTEAFF. The CDR3 DNA reads as TGTGCCAGCAGTGAAGGGGGCGGGAACACTGAAGCTTTCTTT.

The V gene is TRBV14, the J gene TRBJ1-2; 9 bases agree with TRBD1. The CDR3 sequence is 17 residues long. The V segment lost 0 bases and the J segment 6 bases; nucleotides outside the gene matches: 11. Per germline, CDR1 SGHDN and CDR2 FVKESK. DNA of the CDR3: TGTGCCAGCAGCCAAGATATCTTGCGGGACAGGGTAAATGGCTACACCTTC. Its translation is CASSQDILRDRVNGYTF.

V and J are TRBV4-1 and TRBJ2-7, with 8 bases lining up with TRBD2. From germline, CDR1 is MGHRA and CDR2 YSYEKL. There are 15 residues in the CDR3. J gave up 3 bases and V 1 base, and 5 bases lay outside the gene matches. CDR3 sequence: CASSQVGGGNYEQYF. The CDR3 nucleotides read TGCGCCAGCAGCCAAGTTGGCGGGGGGAACTACGAGCAGTACTTC.

The chain joins TRBV6-1 to TRBJ1-1; D might be TRBD1 (5 bases). Germline CDR1 is MNHNS and CDR2 is SASEGT. This CDR3 comprises 16 residues. Deletions cut 4 bases from V and 1 base from J, with 16 bases between. CDR3 coding DNA: TGTGCCAGCAGTGCGGGGGAGGGCAGCCCGAACACTGAAGCTTTCTTT. Protein product: CASSAGEGSPNTEAFF.

This chain uses TRBV2 with TRBJ1-1; D perhaps matches TRBD1 (5 bases). The CDR3 has 12 amino acids. Trimming took 6 bases from V and 5 from J, leaving 10 bases between them. Germline CDR1 reads SNHLY; CDR2 reads FYNNEI. CDR3 nucleotide sequence: TGTGCCAGCAGGCCTCAGGGAACTGAAGCTTTCTTT. This translates into CASRPQGTEAFF. Full variable domain (remainder filled in from reference TRBV2 and TRBJ1-1): EPEVTQTPSHQVTQMGQEVILRCVPISNHLYFYWYRQILGQKVEFLVSFYNNEISEKSEIFDDQFSVERPDGSNFTLKIRSTKLEDSAMYFCASRPQGTEAFFGQGTRLTVV.

This chain links TRBV28 with TRBJ1-5; D is unresolved. Between the trimmed V and J ends, which lost 5 bases and 5 bases, there was a span of 16 bases. The CDR3 covers 15 residues. From germline, CDR1 is MDHEN and CDR2 SYDVKM. In DNA form, the CDR3 reads TGTGCCAGCAGTGTCACAAGTGGGCTGGATCAGCCCCAGCATTTT. Its translation: CASSVTSGLDQPQHF.

This clone occurred a few times. This chain uses TRBV2 with TRBJ2-7; D perhaps matches TRBD2 (6 bases). The CDR3 length is 11 residues. The germline V and J ends were trimmed by 6 bases and 5 bases, with 8 bases remaining between them. Germline assignment: CDR1 SNHLY and CDR2 FYNNEI. The CDR3 nucleotides read TGTGCCAGCAGCGGGGGAGACGAGCAGTACTTC. It specifies CASSGGDEQYF.

J is TRBJ2-3 and V is TRBV19; D possibly corresponds to TRBD1 (6 bases). The CDR3 runs to 15 residues. Trimming cost V 3 bases and J 3 bases, with 13 bases left between them. Per germline, CDR1 LNHDA and CDR2 SQIVND (reference sequence). The CDR3 reads CASSMKGRGTDTQYF. Written as DNA, the CDR3 is TGTGCCAGTAGTATGAAGGGTAGGGGGACAGATACGCAGTATTTT.

This clone was seen only once. The chain employs TRBV5-8 and TRBJ2-5, with TRBD1 matching over 7 bases. The CDR3 totals 14 residues. Trimming took 3 bases from V and 5 from J; bases not matched to a gene: 7. Per germline, CDR1 SGHTS and CDR2 YDEGEE. The CDR3 sequence is CASSSTGFRETQYF. For the CDR3, the DNA is TGTGCCAGCAGCTCGACAGGGTTCCGGGAGACCCAGTACTTC.

CDR3 coding DNA: TGTGCCAGCAGCCTCCGGGACAGGGGGTTTGAGACCCAGTACTTC. Protein: CASSLRDRGFETQYF. This chain connects TRBV7-2 to TRBJ2-5; 11 bases fit TRBD1. Trimming cost V 5 bases and J 5 bases; bases outside gene matches: 7. The germline V gene encodes CDR1 SGHTA and CDR2 FQGNSA. The CDR3 has 15 amino acids. The full variable domain, completed using reference TRBV7-2 and TRBJ2-5, is GAGVSQSPSNKVTEKGKDVELRCDPISGHTALYWYRQSLGQGLEFLIYFQGNSAPDKSGLPSDRFSAERTGGSVSTLTIQRTQQEDSAVYLCASSLRDRGFETQYFGPGTRLLVL.

The chain uses TRBV7-8 and TRBJ2-5; D remains ambiguous. V was pared by 5 bases and J by 5 bases, with 18 bases between. The CDR3 contains 15 residues. Germline CDR1 reads SGHVS; CDR2 reads FQNEAQ. CDR3 coding DNA: TGTGCCAGCAGCGCGACTTTTGTTGGCCGGGAGACCCAGTACTTC. It codes for CASSATFVGRETQYF.

The chain couples TRBV7-9 to TRBJ2-7, with 7 bases lining up with TRBD1. After removal of 4 bases from V and 1 base from J, the junction contained 1 base not matched to a gene. The CDR3 spans 13 residues. Germline V CDR1 and CDR2: SEHNR, FQNEAQ (reference sequence). In DNA, the CDR3 is TGTGCCAGCAGCTGGGGACAGTCCTACGAGCAGTACGTC. Encoded protein: CASSWGQSYEQYV.

The V and J genes are TRBV11-2 and TRBJ2-3; the D gene is possibly TRBD2 (5 bases). Per the germline V gene, CDR1 is SGHAT and CDR2 is FQNNGV. V lost 9 bases, J lost 3 bases, and 10 bases lay in between. The CDR3 is made up of 12 amino acids. CDR3 bases: TGTGCCAGTGCCGGGATGACAGATACGCAGTATTTT. Its protein product is CASAGMTDTQYF.

This chain connects TRBV5-1 to TRBJ1-3; 9 bases are a match to TRBD1. Germline loops: CDR1 SGHRS, CDR2 YFSETQ. This CDR3 region has 15 residues. V shed 3 bases, J shed 3 bases, and the junction held 4 bases outside the gene matches. The CDR3 sequence: CASSSGDRVGNTIYF. As DNA, the CDR3 is TGCGCCAGCAGCTCCGGGGACAGGGTTGGAAACACCATATATTTT.

This chain links TRBV3-1 (or the pseudogene TRBV3-2) with TRBJ2-2; D possibly corresponds to TRBD1 (5 bases). Germline values: CDR1 LGHDT, CDR2 YNNKEL (reference sequence). Trimming cost V 3 bases and J 5 bases, with 16 bases left between them. The CDR3 sequence is 16 residues long. Here the CDR3 reads CASSQYLGQRTGELFF. CDR3 DNA: TGTGCCAGCAGCCAGTATTTGGGGCAAAGGACCGGGGAGCTGTTTTTT.

The chain links TRBV6-2 or TRBV6-3 to TRBJ1-1; TRBD1 aligns across 10 bases. V lost 6 bases to trimming and J lost 8 bases; unmatched junction nucleotides: 6. This CDR3 has 13 amino acids. Germline CDR1 MNHEY, CDR2 SVGEGT. CDR3 coding DNA: TGTGCCAGCAGCCTTCCGGGACAGGGGGAAGCTTTCTTT. As protein: CASSLPGQGEAFF.

This chain connects TRBV6-5 to TRBJ1-2; D is possibly TRBD1 (6 bases). Trimming took off 9 bases at V and 7 bases at J, with 12 bases between the two ends. CDR1 is MNHEY and CDR2 is SVGAGI in the germline V gene. This CDR3 region has 11 residues. The CDR3 coding sequence is TGTGCCAGTGGGGGGGGCTTTGGCTACACCTTC. This codes for CASGGGFGYTF.

The chain carries TRBV9 and TRBJ2-1, with a weak D call TRBD2 (5 bases). V lost 3 bases and J 7 bases, leaving 8 bases between the germline ends. Germline CDR1 SGDLS, CDR2 YYNGEE. CDR3 length equals 12 residues. The CDR3, as DNA: TGTGCCAGCAGCGGGAGGATTAATGAGCAGTTCTTC. It encodes CASSGRINEQFF.

CDR3 protein: CSAVSTLGGTEAFF. The CDR3 DNA reads as TGCAGCGCCGTTTCTACTCTAGGGGGCACTGAAGCTTTCTTT. V and J are TRBV29-1 and TRBJ1-1; a possible D gene is TRBD1 (6 bases). Germline V gene sequence: CDR1 SQVTM, CDR2 ANQGSEA. The CDR3 totals 14 residues. The ends were cut back, 7 bases at V and 4 bases at J, with 19 bases in the middle.

This clone was found once. The chain has TRBV18 and TRBJ1-5; 7 nucleotides agree with TRBD1. Germline CDR1 is KGHSH and CDR2 is LQKENI. The V segment lost 4 bases and the J segment 6 bases; nucleotides outside the gene matches: 3. CDR3 length equals 13 residues. The CDR3 region has the DNA TGTGCCAGCTCACAGGGGGCGGGTCAGCCCCAGCATTTT. The encoded protein is CASSQGAGQPQHF. Full variable domain (rest looked up from reference TRBV18 and TRBJ1-5): NAGVMQNPRHLVRRRGQEARLRCSPMKGHSHVYWYRQLPEEGLKFMVYLQKENIIDESGMPKERFSAEFPKEGPSILRIQQVVRGDSAAYFCASSQGAGQPQHFGDGTRLSIL.

V gene TRBV27 combines with J gene TRBJ1-1, with 7 bases fitting TRBD1. CDR1 and CDR2 from the germline V gene are MNHEY and SMNVEV (reference sequence). The CDR3 has 14 amino acids. After removal of 5 bases from V and 5 bases from J, the junction contained 8 bases not matched to a gene. The CDR3 region has the DNA TGTGCCAGCAGTCCAATCCGACAGGGTACTGAAGCTTTCTTT. Its translation is CASSPIRQGTEAFF.

The genes are TRBV7-9 and TRBJ2-6; perhaps TRBD1 as D (6 bases). The ends were cut back, 5 bases at V and 0 bases at J, with 17 bases in the middle. The CDR3 sequence is 18 residues long. Germline V gives CDR1 SEHNR, CDR2 FQNEAQ (reference sequence). CDR3 in DNA: TGTGCCAGCAGCCCAATGACAGGAATTAGCTCTGGGGCCAACGTCCTGACTTTC. Translated, it gives CASSPMTGISSGANVLTF.

DNA of the CDR3: TGTGCCAGCAGCCCGGACTGGGGACAAGAGACCCAGTACTTC. This gives the protein CASSPDWGQETQYF. V gene TRBV5-5 combines with J gene TRBJ2-5, with D perhaps matching TRBD2 (5 bases). Germline V lookup: CDR1 SGHKS, CDR2 YYEKEE (reference sequence). The CDR3 runs to 14 residues. Between the trimmed V and J ends, which lost 4 bases and 2 bases, there was a span of 12 bases.